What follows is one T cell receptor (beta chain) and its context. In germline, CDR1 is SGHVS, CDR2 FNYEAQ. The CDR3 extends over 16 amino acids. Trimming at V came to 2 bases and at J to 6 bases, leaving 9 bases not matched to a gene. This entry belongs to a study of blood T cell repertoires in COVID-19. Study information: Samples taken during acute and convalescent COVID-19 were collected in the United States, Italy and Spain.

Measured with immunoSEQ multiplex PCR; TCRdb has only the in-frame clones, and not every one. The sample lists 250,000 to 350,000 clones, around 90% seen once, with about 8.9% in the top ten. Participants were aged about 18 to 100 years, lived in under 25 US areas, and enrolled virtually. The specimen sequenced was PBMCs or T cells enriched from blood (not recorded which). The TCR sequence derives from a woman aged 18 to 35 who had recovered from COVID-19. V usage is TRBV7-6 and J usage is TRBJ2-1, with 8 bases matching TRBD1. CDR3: CASSLLQGGRLNEQFF. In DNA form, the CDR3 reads TGTGCCAGCAGCTTACTACAGGGGGGACGTCTCAATGAGCAGTTCTTC.